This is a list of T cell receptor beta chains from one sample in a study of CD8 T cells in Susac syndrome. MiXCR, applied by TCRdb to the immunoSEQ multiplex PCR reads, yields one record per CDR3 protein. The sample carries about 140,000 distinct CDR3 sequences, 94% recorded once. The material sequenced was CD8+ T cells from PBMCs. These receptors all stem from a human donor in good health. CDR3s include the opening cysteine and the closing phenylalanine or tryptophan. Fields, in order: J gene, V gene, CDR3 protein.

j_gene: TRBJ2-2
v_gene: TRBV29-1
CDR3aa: CSVERLAGLTGELFF

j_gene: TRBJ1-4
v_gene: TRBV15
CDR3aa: CATSRDFLGATNEKLFF

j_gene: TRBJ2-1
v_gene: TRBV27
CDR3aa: CASSLLPGYNEQFF

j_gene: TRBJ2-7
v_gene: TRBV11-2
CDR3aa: CASSWTGGALSEQYF

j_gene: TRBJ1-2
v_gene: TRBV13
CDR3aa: CASSLGPTNYGYTF

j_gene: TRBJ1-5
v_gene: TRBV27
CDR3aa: CATSDRSNQPQHF

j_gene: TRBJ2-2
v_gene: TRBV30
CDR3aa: CAWSVNGGELFF

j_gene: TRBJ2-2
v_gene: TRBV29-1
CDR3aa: CSVTGTDTGELFF

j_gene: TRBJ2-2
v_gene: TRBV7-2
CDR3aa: CASSSGLRLTGELFF

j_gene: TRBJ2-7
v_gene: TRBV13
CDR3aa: CASSYRSQGEQYF

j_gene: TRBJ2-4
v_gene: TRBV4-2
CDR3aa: CASSQGQNIQYF

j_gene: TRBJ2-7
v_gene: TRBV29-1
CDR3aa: CSVALGGGYEQYF